The clone carrying this T cell receptor (beta chain) was seen many times. What it binds is not known. At one end the junction does not follow the germline gene, possibly because of a read error. The CDR3 is 14 residues long. Germline CDR1 and CDR2: SGHRS and YFSETQ. Sample-barcoded 5' priming and a J-beta primer mix drove a second PCR of about 6 to 12 cycles. One entry per CDR3 protein, called by TCRdb with MiXCR from the 5' RACE reads. The repertoire holds over 1,500,000 distinct CDR3 sequences, with around 50% as singletons. The data derive from a study of blood T cells in healthy people across ages. At least 6 micrograms of total RNA were extracted per sample. Findings and caveats of the study: Whereas aged donors had fewer naive CD4+ cells, long-lived donors had more of them and higher diversity.

The sequence was obtained from a woman aged 40 to 50 in good health. This chain joins TRBV5-1 and TRBJ2-3, with 7 bases fitting TRBD1. Sequenced material: blood. The CDR3 nucleotides read TGTGCCAGCAGCCGGGACAGAAGCACAGATACGCAGTATTTT. This codes for CASSRDRSTDTQYF.